This TCR beta chain originates from a study of control samples from healthy donors and cancer patients. The method was immunoSEQ multiplex PCR; TCRdb's version includes in-frame clones alone and lacks a portion of them. The sample carries about 120,000 clones, roughly nine tenths recorded once. Germline V CDR1 and CDR2: MNHEY, SVGAGI. V lost 7 bases and J lost 5, with 11 bases in between. There are 12 residues in the CDR3. Sample: PBMCs. The clonotype comes from a woman in her 50s with colorectal cancer. This chain joins TRBV6-5 and TRBJ1-1, with D unresolved. Here the CDR3 reads CASTQRGTEAFF. DNA for the CDR3: TGTGCCAGCACCCAGAGAGGGACTGAAGCTTTCTTT.